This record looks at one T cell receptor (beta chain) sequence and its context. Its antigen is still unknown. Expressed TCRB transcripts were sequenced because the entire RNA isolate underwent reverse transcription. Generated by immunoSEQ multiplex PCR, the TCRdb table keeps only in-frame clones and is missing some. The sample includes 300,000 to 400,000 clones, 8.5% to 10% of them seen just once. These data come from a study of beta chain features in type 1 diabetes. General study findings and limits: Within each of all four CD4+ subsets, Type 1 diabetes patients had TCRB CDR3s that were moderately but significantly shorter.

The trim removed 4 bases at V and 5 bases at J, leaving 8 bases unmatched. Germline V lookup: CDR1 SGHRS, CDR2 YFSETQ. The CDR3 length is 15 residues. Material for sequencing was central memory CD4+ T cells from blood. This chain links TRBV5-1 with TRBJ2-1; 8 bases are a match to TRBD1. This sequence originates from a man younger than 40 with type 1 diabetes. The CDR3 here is CASSPPGTGDNEQFF. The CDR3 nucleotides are TGCGCCAGCAGCCCCCCCGGGACAGGCGACAATGAGCAGTTCTTC.